This record covers a single T cell receptor beta chain. Its specific antigen is unknown. No base-level quality is on record; no much larger clone is a single base apart. The data were obtained in a study of T cells in localized non-small cell lung cancer (dated by TCRdb to the early 2020s). For the study in its entirety: The study analyzed T cell repertoires of 200 to 250 early-stage NSCLC patients, comparing tumors and uninvolved tumor-adjacent lungs. The cohort consisted of about 240 treatment-naive NSCLC patients whose localized lung tumors had been resected. A mean age of around 66 years was recorded for the NSCLC patients, of whom roughly 130 were male and 85 to 110 were female. General study outcomes and caveats: Higher T cell density in blood was associated with longer overall survival, whereas higher clonality in adjacent lung was associated with shorter survival. Uninvolved tumor-adjacent lung showed the highest T cell clonality, higher than tumor, which suggests more focused antigenic responses in the adjacent lung. Because the study design was exploratory, TCR variables were selected using unadjusted p-values without false-discovery rate correction. Because multi-region tumor sequencing was not done, intratumor heterogeneity could not be ruled out. A median of approximately 57 of the top 100 tumor clones were detected in paired uninvolved adjacent lung, and 25 to 35 of these tumor clones were also found among the top 100 clones of the paired uninvolved adjacent lung.

At diagnosis, tumor, uninvolved tumor-adjacent lung and peripheral blood were collected and then preserved as a mix of FFPE and fresh-frozen material. For TCR repertoire profiling, blood samples were analyzed as peripheral blood mononuclear cells. Taken from cysteine to phenylalanine, the CDR3 has 16 residues. The kept DNA is CDR3 alone, 48 bases in frame from the first base. The germline V gene (reference sequence) provides CDR1 SEHNR and CDR2 FQNEAQ. Relative to germline, V is 6 bases shorter and J is 3 bases shorter, with 20 bases between their ends. The immunoSEQ Assay was used to sequence TCR beta CDR3 regions from DNA. The study's own analysis went as follows. To compute T cell density, TCR beta template counts were normalized to usable DNA, which was estimated by amplifying housekeeping genes. Richness was estimated with the preseqR package, extrapolating to 400,000 templates for PBMC samples and 120,000 templates for tissue samples. Clonality was taken to be one minus Pielou's evenness. Differential abundance testing on productive amino-acid clonotypes, with a minimum total count of 5 and an alpha of 0.1, was used to identify tissue-enriched TCRs. The Jaccard Index and the Morisita Overlap Index were used to measure repertoire overlap between compartments. TCR beta CDR3s were clustered by GLIPH together with public tetramer-defined viral CDR3s, and at least three viral sequences plus V-gene enrichment were required for viral motifs. The source is immuneACCESS, and TCRdb retained only in-frame sequences with V and J called. Part of the clones is not carried over; for the studies checked, unresolved V genes explain less than half of this, and the remainder is unexplained. For V, J and clone size, that table is used; D and trimming come from the DNA. Here the sample has tens of thousands of clones; roughly 90% occur a single time. The ten largest clones capture approximately 2.2% of the sample.

The V gene is TRBV7-9 and the J gene is TRBJ1-1; there is no confident call for the D gene. The sequenced sample was peripheral blood, obtained before any cancer treatment. The sequence was obtained from a female donor older than 55 with stage I lung adenocarcinoma. The CDR3 sequence is CASSQRLSLRDTEAFF. The DNA is TGTGCCAGCAGTCAAAGACTCAGCCTGAGGGACACTGAAGCTTTCTTT.